This T cell receptor beta chain is drawn from a study of PD-1 blockade in classical Hodgkin lymphoma (dated by TCRdb to the early 2020s). Broadly, across the study: Nivolumab dosing was 3 mg/kg intravenously every 2 weeks, continuing until either disease progression or unacceptable toxicity. The study used TCR beta sequencing and CyTOF to define a peripheral blood immune signature of response to PD-1 blockade in classical Hodgkin lymphoma.

The time point label, read with the paper, signifies: cycle 2 day 1 (C2D1) of nivolumab. Relapse after autologous stem cell transplantation had occurred in all trial patients, and cohorts A, B and C were distinguished by prior brentuximab vedotin exposure. The trial cohort included 55 to 65 patients with relapsed/refractory classical Hodgkin lymphoma, and each patient had a best overall response of complete response, partial response or progressive disease. Trial patients were treated with single-agent nivolumab in the multi-cohort phase II CheckMate 205 trial. An independent review committee assessed best overall response by applying the 2007 International Working Group response criteria. Trial PBMCs were collected immediately before nivolumab initiation (C1D1) and during therapy at cycle 2 day 1 and cycle 4 day 1. Peripheral blood was collected in 8 mL Vacutainer Cell Preparation Tubes, from which PBMCs were isolated by centrifugation and then cryopreserved.

Genomic DNA was extracted with the Qiagen DNeasy kit from unsorted PBMCs and from negatively selected CD4+ and CD8+ fractions. TCR beta CDR3 regions were subjected to amplification by immunoSEQ multiplex PCR with primers that anneal to V and J segments. A synthetic immune receptor repertoire was used to minimize amplification bias, and any residual bias was removed computationally once sequencing was done. The source study handled its data this way. Repertoire diversity was quantified as the Shannon entropy index using custom Python scripts. Unsorted, CD4+ and CD8+ repertoires were analyzed separately, except in combined analyses where CD4+ and CD8+ sequences were merged in silico. A clone counted as expanded when the clone's frequency after treatment rose at least 2-fold relative to C1D1, and clones undetected at baseline were given a pseudocount of 0.5. Singleton clones were defined as clones with 0 or 1 copy at C1D1, and non-singleton clones were defined as clones with 2 or more copies. Clones expanded in unsorted samples were labelled as CD4+, CD8+ or unknown by matching protein sequences in sorted samples from the same patient. Wilcoxon tests were applied to paired samples to test diversity changes from C1D1 to C4D1. What TCRdb holds here is the immuneACCESS table cut down to in-frame rearrangements. Part of the clones is not present; checked against another copy, under half of the missing clones reflect an unresolved V gene, and the others are unexplained. That table is the source of V, J and clone size, and D and trimming were worked out from the DNA. The sample table holds about 24,000 clones, of which about 83% were seen once. The top ten constitute nearly 8% of the sample.

Beyond this particular receptor, the publication reports: CD4+ but not CD8+ TCR diversity rose significantly by C4D1 (p=0.0027 vs p=0.16), most apparent in complete responders (p=0.02). Lower diversity was seen in patients whose nivolumab began less than 1 year after ASCT, and these patients were left out of later analyses so that immune reconstitution would not confound the results. Trial patients with a complete response had baseline diversity similar to that of newly diagnosed patients, while partial responders and progressors had significantly lower diversity. Newly diagnosed patients were reported to have lower baseline TCR diversity than healthy donors, and relapsed/refractory patients were reported to have lower baseline TCR diversity still. The study covered only a single clinical trial cohort, and the causes of the repertoire differences, possibly disease activity or prior therapy, were still not defined.

With regard to this clone: Its antigen specificity is not known. The sample holds no much larger clone one base away, and base qualities are not on file.

The source material was peripheral blood mononuclear cells (PBMCs), sampled before the second cycle of nivolumab. The receptor's source is a human donor with classical Hodgkin lymphoma.

The CDR3 in this case is CAISGRTQDTQYF. The sequenced DNA is TGTGCCATCAGTGGACGGACTCAGGATACGCAGTATTTT. This chain is built from TRBV10-3 and TRBJ2-3; matching of 5 bases hints at TRBD2 as the D gene. Looking up the germline V gene yields CDR1 ENHRY and CDR2 SYGVKD. The germline ends are 11 bases apart after V is trimmed by 4 bases and J by 6 bases. Its CDR3 holds 13 amino acids, cysteine through phenylalanine. Only the CDR3 region is kept as DNA, spanning 39 bases read in frame from base 1.